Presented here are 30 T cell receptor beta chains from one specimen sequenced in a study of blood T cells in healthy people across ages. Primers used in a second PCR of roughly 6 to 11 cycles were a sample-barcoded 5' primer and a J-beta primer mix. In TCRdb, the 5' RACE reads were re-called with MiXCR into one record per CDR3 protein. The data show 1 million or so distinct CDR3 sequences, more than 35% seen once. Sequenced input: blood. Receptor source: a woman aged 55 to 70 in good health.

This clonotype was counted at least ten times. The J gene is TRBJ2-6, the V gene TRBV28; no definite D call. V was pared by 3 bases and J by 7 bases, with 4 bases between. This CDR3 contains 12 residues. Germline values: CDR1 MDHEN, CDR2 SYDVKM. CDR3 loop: CASSFGANVLTF. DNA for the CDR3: TGTGCCAGCAGTTTTGGCGCCAACGTCCTGACTTTC. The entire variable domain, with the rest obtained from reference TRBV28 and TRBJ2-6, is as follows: DVKVTQSSRYLVKRTGEKVFLECVQDMDHENMFWYRQDPGLGLRLIYFSYDVKMKEKGDIPEGYSVSREKKERFSLILESASTNQTSMYLCASSFGANVLTFGAGSRLTVL.

The CDR3 is CASSPSSYQPQHF. CDR3 in DNA: TGTGCCAGCAGTCCAAGCAGTTATCAGCCCCAGCATTTT. V is TRBV27 and J is TRBJ1-5; D uncertain. This CDR3 has 13 residues. The germline V gene has CDR1 MNHEY and CDR2 SMNVEV (reference sequence). The V end was cut by 5 bases, the J end by 5 bases, with 10 bases between.

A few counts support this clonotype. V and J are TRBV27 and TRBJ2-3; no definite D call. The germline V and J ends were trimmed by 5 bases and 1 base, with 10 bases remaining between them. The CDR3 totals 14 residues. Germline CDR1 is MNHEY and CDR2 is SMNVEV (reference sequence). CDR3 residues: CASSPRGRTDTQYF. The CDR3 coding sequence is TGTGCCAGCAGTCCCCGCGGCCGCACAGATACGCAGTATTTT.

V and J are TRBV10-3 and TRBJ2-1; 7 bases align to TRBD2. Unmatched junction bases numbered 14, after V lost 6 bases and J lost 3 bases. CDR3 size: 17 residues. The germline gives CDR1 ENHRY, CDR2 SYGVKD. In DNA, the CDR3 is TGTGCCATCAGCGAACGGGGAGGGTTTTCGTACTACAATGAGCAGTTCTTC. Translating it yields CAISERGGFSYYNEQFF.

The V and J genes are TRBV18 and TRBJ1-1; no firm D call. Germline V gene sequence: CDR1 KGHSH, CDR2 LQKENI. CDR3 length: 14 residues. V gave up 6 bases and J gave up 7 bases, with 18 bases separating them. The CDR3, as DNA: TGTGCCAGCTCCCGCACGTTGGGTGTCGGTGAAGCTTTCTTT. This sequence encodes CASSRTLGVGEAFF. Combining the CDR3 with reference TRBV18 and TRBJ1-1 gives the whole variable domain NAGVMQNPRHLVRRRGQEARLRCSPMKGHSHVYWYRQLPEEGLKFMVYLQKENIIDESGMPKERFSAEFPKEGPSILRIQQVVRGDSAAYFCASSRTLGVGEAFFGQGTRLTVV.

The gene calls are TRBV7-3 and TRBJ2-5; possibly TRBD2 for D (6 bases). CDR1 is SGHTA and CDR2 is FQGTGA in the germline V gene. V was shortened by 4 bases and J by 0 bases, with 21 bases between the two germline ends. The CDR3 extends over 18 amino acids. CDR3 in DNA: TGTGCCAGCAGCTCCCCTTTGTGGGAGGCAGAGTACCAAGAGACCCAGTACTTC. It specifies CASSSPLWEAEYQETQYF. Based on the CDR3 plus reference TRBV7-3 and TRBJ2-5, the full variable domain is GAGVSQTPSNKVTEKGKYVELRCDPISGHTALYWYRQSLGQGPEFLIYFQGTGAADDSGLPNDRFFAVRPEGSVSTLKIQRTERGDSAVYLCASSSPLWEAEYQETQYFGPGTRLLVL.

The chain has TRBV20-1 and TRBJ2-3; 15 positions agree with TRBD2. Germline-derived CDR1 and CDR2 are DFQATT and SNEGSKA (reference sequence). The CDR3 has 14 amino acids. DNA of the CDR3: TGCAGCGTCGGGACTAGCGGGAGGCTGGATACGCAGTATTTT. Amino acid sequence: CSVGTSGRLDTQYF.

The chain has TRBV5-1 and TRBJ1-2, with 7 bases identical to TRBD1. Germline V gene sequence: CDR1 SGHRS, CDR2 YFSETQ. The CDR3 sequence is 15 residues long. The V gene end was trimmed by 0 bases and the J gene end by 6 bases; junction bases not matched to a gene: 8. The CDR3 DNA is TGCGCCAGCAGCTTGGGTGACAGGGAACGAGATGGCTACACCTTC. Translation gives CASSLGDRERDGYTF.

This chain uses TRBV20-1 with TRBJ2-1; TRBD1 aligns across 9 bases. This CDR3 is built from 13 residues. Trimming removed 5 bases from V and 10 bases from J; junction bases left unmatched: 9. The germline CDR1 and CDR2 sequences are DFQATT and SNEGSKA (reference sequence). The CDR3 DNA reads TGCAGTGCTCGGACAGGGGTTTCCTACGAGCAGTTCTTC. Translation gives CSARTGVSYEQFF.

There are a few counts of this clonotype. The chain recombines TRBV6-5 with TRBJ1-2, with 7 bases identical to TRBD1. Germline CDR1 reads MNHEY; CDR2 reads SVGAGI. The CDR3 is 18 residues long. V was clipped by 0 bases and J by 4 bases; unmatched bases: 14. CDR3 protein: CASSYSGTTGFPSYGYTF. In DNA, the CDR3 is TGTGCCAGCAGTTACTCTGGTACGACAGGGTTCCCCAGCTATGGCTACACCTTC.

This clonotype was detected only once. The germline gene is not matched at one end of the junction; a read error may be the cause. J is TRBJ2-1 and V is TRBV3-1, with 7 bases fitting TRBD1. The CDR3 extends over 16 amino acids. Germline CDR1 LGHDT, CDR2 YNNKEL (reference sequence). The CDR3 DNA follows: TGTGCCAGCAGCCCACGGGACAGAAGACCTTACACTGAGCAGTTCTTC. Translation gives CASSPRDRRPYTEQFF.

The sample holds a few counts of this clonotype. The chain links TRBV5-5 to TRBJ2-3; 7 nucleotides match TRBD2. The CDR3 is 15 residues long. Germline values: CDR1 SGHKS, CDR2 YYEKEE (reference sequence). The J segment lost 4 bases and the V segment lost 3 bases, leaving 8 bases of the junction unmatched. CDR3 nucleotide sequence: TGTGCCAGCAGCTCCGCCGGGAGGATTGCAGATACGCAGTATTTT. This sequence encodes CASSSAGRIADTQYF.

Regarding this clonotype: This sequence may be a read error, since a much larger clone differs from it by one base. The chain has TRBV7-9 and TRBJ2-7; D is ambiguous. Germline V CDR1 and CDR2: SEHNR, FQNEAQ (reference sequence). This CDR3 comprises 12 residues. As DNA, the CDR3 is TGTGCCGGCAGCTCCCTCTCCTACGAGCAGTACTTC. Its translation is CAGSSLSYEQYF.

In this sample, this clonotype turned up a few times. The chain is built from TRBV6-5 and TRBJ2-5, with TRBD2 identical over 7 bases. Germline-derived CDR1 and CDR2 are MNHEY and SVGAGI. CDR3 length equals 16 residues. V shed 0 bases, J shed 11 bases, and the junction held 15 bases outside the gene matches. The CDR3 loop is CASSYSRGLMSREQYF. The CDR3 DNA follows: TGTGCCAGCAGTTACTCTCGTGGTCTTATGTCGCGGGAGCAGTACTTC.

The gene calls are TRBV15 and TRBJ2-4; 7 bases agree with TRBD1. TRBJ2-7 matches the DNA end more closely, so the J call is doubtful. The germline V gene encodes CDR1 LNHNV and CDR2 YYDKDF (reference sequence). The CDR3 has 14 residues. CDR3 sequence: CATSRETGLYEQYF. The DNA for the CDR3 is TGTGCCACCAGCAGAGAGACAGGGCTCTACGAGCAGTACTTC.

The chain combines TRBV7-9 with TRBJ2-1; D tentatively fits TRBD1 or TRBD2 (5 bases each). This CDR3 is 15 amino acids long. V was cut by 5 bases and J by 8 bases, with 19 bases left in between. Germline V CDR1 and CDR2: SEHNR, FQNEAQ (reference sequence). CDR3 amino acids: CASSLRDAYGDEQFF. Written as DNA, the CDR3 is TGTGCCAGCAGCCTCCGGGACGCCTATGGCGATGAGCAGTTCTTC.

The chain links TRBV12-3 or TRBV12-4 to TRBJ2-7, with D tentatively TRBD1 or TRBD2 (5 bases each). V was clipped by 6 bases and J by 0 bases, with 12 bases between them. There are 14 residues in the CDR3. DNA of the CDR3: TGTGCCAGCAGGCTTCGGGGCCACTCCTACGAGCAGTACTTC. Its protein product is CASRLRGHSYEQYF.

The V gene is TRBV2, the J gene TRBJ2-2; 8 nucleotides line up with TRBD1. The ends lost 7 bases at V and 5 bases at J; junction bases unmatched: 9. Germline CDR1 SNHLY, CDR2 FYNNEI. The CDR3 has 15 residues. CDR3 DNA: TGTGCCAGCAAGGGAACAGGGGGTAATACCGGGGAGCTGTTTTTT. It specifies CASKGTGGNTGELFF. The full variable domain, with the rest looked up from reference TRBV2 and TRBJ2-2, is EPEVTQTPSHQVTQMGQEVILRCVPISNHLYFYWYRQILGQKVEFLVSFYNNEISEKSEIFDDQFSVERPDGSNFTLKIRSTKLEDSAMYFCASKGTGGNTGELFFGEGSRLTVL.

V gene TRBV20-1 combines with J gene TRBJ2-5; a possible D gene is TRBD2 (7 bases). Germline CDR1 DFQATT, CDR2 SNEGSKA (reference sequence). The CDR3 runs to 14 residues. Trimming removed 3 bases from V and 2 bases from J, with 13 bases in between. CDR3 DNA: TGCAGTGCTAGGGAAGGGGGAGGGCAAGAGACCCAGTACTTC. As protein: CSAREGGGQETQYF.

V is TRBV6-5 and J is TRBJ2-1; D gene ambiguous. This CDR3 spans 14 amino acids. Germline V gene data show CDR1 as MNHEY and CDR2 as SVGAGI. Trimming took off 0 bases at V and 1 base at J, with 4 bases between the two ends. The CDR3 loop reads CASSYSTSYNEQFF. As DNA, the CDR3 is TGTGCCAGCAGTTACTCGACATCCTACAATGAGCAGTTCTTC.

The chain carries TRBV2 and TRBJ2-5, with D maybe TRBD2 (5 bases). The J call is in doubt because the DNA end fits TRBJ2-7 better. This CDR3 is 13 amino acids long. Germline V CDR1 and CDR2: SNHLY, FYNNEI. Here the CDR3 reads CASSEWTPYEQYF. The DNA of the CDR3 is TGTGCCAGCAGTGAGTGGACTCCCTACGAGCAGTACTTC.

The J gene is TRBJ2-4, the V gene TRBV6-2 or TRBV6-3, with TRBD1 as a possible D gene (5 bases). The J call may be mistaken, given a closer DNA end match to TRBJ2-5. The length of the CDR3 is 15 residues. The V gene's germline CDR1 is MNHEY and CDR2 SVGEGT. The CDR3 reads CASRETLQGSETQYF. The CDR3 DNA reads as TGTGCCAGCAGGGAGACCTTGCAGGGTTCGGAGACCCAGTACTTC.

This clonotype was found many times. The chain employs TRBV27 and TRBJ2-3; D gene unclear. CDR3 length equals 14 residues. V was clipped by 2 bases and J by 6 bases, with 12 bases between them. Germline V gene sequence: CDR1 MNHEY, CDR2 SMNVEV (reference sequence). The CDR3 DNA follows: TGTGCCAGCAGTTTACGACGAGCAACCGATACGCAGTATTTT. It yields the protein CASSLRRATDTQYF.

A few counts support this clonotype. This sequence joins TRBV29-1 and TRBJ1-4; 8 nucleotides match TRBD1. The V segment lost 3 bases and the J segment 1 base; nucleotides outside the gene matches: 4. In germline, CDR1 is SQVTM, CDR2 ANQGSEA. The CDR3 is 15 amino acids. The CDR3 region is CSVEDRAGTNEKLFF. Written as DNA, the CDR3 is TGCAGCGTTGAGGACAGGGCAGGAACTAATGAAAAACTGTTTTTT. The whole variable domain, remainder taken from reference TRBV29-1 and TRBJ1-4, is SAVISQKPSRDICQRGTSLTIQCQVDSQVTMMFWYRQQPGQSLTLIATANQGSEATYESGFVIDKFPISRPNLTFSTLTVSNMSPEDSSIYLCSVEDRAGTNEKLFFGSGTQLSVL.

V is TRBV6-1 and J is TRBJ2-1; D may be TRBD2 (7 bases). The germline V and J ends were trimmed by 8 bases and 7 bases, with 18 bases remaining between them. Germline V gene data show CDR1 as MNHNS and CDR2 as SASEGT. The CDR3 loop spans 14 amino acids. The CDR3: CASPGGRDYNEQFF. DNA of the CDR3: TGTGCCAGCCCGGGGGGCAGGGATTATAATGAGCAGTTCTTC.

CDR3 coding DNA: TGCGCCAGCAGTTCCGGACTAGCGGGAGGGCCGAATGAGCAGTTCTTC. It specifies CASSSGLAGGPNEQFF. This rearrangement joins TRBV5-1 to TRBJ2-1, with 15 nucleotides matching TRBD2. The germline CDR1 and CDR2 sequences are SGHRS and YFSETQ. Germline trimming cut 5 bases from V and 7 bases from J; bases unmatched to any gene: 7. The CDR3 totals 16 residues.

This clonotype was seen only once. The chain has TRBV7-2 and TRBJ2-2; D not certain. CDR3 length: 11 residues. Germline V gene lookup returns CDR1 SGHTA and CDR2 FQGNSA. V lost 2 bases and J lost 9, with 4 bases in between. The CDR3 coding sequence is TGTGCCAGCAGCTTAAGCCGGGAGCTGTTTTTT. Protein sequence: CASSLSRELFF.

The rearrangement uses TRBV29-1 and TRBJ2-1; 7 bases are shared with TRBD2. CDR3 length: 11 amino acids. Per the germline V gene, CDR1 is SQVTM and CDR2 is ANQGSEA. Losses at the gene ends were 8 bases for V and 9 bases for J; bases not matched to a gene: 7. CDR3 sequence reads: CSILREGEQFF. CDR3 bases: TGCAGCATCCTAAGGGAGGGTGAGCAGTTCTTC.

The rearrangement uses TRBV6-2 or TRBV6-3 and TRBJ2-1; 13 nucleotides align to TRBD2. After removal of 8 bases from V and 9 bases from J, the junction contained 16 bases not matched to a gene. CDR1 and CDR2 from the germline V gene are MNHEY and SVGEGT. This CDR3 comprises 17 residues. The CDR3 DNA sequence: TGTGCCAGCGCTCCACCACTAGCGGGAGGGCCGAGGCGTGAGCAGTTCTTC. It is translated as CASAPPLAGGPRREQFF.

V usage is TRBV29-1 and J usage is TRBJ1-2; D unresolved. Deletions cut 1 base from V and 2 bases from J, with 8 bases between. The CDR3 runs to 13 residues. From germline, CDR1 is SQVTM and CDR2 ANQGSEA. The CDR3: CSVEGEANYGYTF. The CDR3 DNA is TGCAGCGTTGAAGGTGAGGCGAACTATGGCTACACCTTC. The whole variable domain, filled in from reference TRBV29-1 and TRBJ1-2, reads SAVISQKPSRDICQRGTSLTIQCQVDSQVTMMFWYRQQPGQSLTLIATANQGSEATYESGFVIDKFPISRPNLTFSTLTVSNMSPEDSSIYLCSVEGEANYGYTFGSGTRLTVV.